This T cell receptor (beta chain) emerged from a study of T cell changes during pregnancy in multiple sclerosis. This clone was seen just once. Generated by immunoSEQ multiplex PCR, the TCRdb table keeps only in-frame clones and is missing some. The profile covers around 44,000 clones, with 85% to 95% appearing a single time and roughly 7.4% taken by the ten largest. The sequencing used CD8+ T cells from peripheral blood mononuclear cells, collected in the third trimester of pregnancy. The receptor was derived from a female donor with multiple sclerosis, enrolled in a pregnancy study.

DNA of the CDR3: TGTGCCAGCAACCCTAGCGGGAGTACGGCCGGGGAGCTGTTTTTT. The encoded protein is CASNPSGSTAGELFF. The chain is built from TRBV9 and TRBJ2-2; the match to TRBD2 covers 10 bases. This CDR3 has 15 residues. In germline, CDR1 is SGDLS, CDR2 YYNGEE. Trimming at V came to 6 bases and at J to 6 bases, leaving 8 bases not matched to a gene.